These 26 T cell receptor beta chains share one sample of origin, sequenced in a study of blood T cell repertoires in COVID-19. The protocol was immunoSEQ multiplex PCR, while the TCRdb copy is restricted to in-frame clones and leaves out a portion. This sample has roughly 60,000 clones, with more than 65% found just once. Sequencing was performed on peripheral blood. Receptors originate from a woman aged 55 to 70 with acute or convalescent COVID-19.

J is TRBJ1-2 and V is TRBV6-5, with a possible D match to TRBD1 (6 bases). The ends were cut back, 9 bases at V and 11 bases at J, with 28 bases in the middle. The CDR3 extends over 15 amino acids. CDR1 is MNHEY, CDR2 SVGAGI, per germline. The chain's CDR3 is CASRGRAGAERWYTF. CDR3 nucleotide sequence: TGTGCCAGTAGGGGGAGGGCAGGGGCAGAGAGGTGGTACACCTTC.

This clone was seen once. This rearrangement joins TRBV19 to TRBJ2-1; the match to TRBD2 covers 14 bases. Germline values: CDR1 LNHDA, CDR2 SQIVND (reference sequence). V shed 6 bases and J 6 bases; nucleotides not matched to a gene: 7. This CDR3 spans 16 amino acids. As DNA, the CDR3 is TGTGCCAGTAGGGGGACTAGCGGGGGCCTTCGCAATGAGCAGTTCTTC. Its translation: CASRGTSGGLRNEQFF.

This clone occurred many times. V and J are TRBV11-3 and TRBJ1-5; D remains ambiguous. CDR3 length: 17 amino acids. Germline V gene lookup returns CDR1 SGHNT and CDR2 YENEEA. V shed 2 bases and J shed 5 bases, with 19 bases lying between them. This CDR3 reads CASSLRSNAPGYQPQHF. Here the CDR3 DNA reads TGTGCCAGCAGCTTACGATCGAACGCCCCTGGCTATCAGCCCCAGCATTTT. The entire variable domain, with the rest obtained from reference TRBV11-3 and TRBJ1-5, is as follows: EAGVVQSPRYKIIEKKQPVAFWCNPISGHNTLYWYLQNLGQGPELLIRYENEEAVDDSQLPKDRFSAERLKGVDSTLKIQPAELGDSAVYLCASSLRSNAPGYQPQHFGDGTRLSIL.

This chain links TRBV21-1 with TRBJ2-2; the table calls TRBD1, which could not be checked here. TRBV21-1 is a pseudogene locus. The CDR3 length is 15 residues. The CDR3 region has the DNA TGTGCCAGCAACCCAGGGACAGCCTACACCGGGGAGCTGTTTTTT. Translating gives CASNPGTAYTGELFF.

The chain carries TRBV6-5 and TRBJ1-2, with 7 bases fitting TRBD1. From germline, CDR1 is MNHEY and CDR2 SVGAGI. The ends lost 7 bases at V and 7 bases at J; junction bases unmatched: 12. The CDR3 is made up of 14 amino acids. The CDR3 is CASTQDRVASGYTF. The CDR3 coding sequence is TGTGCCAGCACTCAAGACAGGGTCGCTAGTGGCTACACCTTC.

This clone appeared many times. The J gene is TRBJ2-1, the V gene TRBV18; D is perhaps TRBD2 (5 bases). This CDR3 is built from 13 residues. Germline V gives CDR1 KGHSH, CDR2 LQKENI. Trimming pared 3 bases from V and 9 bases from J, leaving 12 bases between. CDR3 in amino acids: CASSPNKAGEQFF. The CDR3 DNA reads TGTGCCAGCTCACCTAATAAGGCGGGTGAGCAGTTCTTC. Filled out from reference TRBV18 and TRBJ2-1, the complete variable domain reads NAGVMQNPRHLVRRRGQEARLRCSPMKGHSHVYWYRQLPEEGLKFMVYLQKENIIDESGMPKERFSAEFPKEGPSILRIQQVVRGDSAAYFCASSPNKAGEQFFGPGTRLTVL.

The gene calls are TRBV11-3 and TRBJ2-7; D may be TRBD1 (5 bases). CDR1 and CDR2 from the germline V gene are SGHNT and YENEEA. This CDR3 has 14 amino acids. Trimming shortened V by 5 bases and J by 3 bases, and 14 bases separated the two germline ends. The CDR3 loop is CASSEGTGDYEQYF. Written as DNA, the CDR3 is TGTGCCAGCAGCGAAGGTACAGGTGACTACGAGCAGTACTTC.

The chain is built from TRBV12-3 or TRBV12-4 and TRBJ1-6; D remains unclear. Between the trimmed V and J ends, which lost 5 bases and 9 bases, there was a span of 8 bases. The CDR3 loop spans 12 amino acids. CDR3 region: CASSTIPSPLHF. CDR3 DNA sequence: TGTGCCAGCAGTACAATACCTTCACCCCTCCACTTT.

V is TRBV6-1 and J is TRBJ1-2; the D gene is possibly TRBD1 (5 bases). This CDR3 is 14 amino acids long. The germline V and J ends were trimmed by 2 bases and 2 bases, with 9 bases remaining between them. In germline, CDR1 is MNHNS, CDR2 SASEGT. The CDR3 sequence is CASSETQGNYGYTF. CDR3 bases: TGTGCCAGCAGTGAAACGCAGGGAAACTATGGCTACACCTTC.

This clone was observed once. The chain is built from TRBV2 and TRBJ1-5, with 7 bases lining up with TRBD1. This CDR3 region has 13 residues. Trimming cost V 2 bases and J 7 bases; bases outside gene matches: 2. The germline CDR1 and CDR2 sequences are SNHLY and FYNNEI. CDR3 residues: CASSETGEQPQHF. The DNA for the CDR3 is TGTGCCAGCAGTGAAACAGGGGAGCAGCCCCAGCATTTT.

This clone was seen only a few times. The V and J genes are TRBV29-1 and TRBJ1-6, with 9 bases identical to TRBD1. The CDR3 is made up of 14 amino acids. The trim removed 4 bases at V and 11 bases at J, leaving 9 bases unmatched. In germline, CDR1 is SQVTM, CDR2 ANQGSEA. The CDR3 region is CSVGEGQGMAPLHF. The CDR3 DNA reads TGCAGCGTTGGAGAGGGACAGGGTATGGCACCCCTCCACTTT. The full variable domain, completed using reference TRBV29-1 and TRBJ1-6, is SAVISQKPSRDICQRGTSLTIQCQVDSQVTMMFWYRQQPGQSLTLIATANQGSEATYESGFVIDKFPISRPNLTFSTLTVSNMSPEDSSIYLCSVGEGQGMAPLHFGNGTRLTVT.

V gene TRBV2 combines with J gene TRBJ2-2, with TRBD1 identical over 11 bases. Germline V lookup: CDR1 SNHLY, CDR2 FYNNEI. The CDR3 runs 17 residues. V lost 3 bases, J lost 3 bases, and 6 bases stayed unmatched. CDR3: CASSDPRDRGDTGELFF. The CDR3 DNA reads as TGTGCCAGCAGTGACCCCCGGGACAGGGGGGACACCGGGGAGCTGTTTTTT.

This clone has more than one count but fewer than ten. The chain combines TRBV7-3 with TRBJ1-6; no clear D gene. The length of the CDR3 is 13 residues. The V end was cut by 4 bases, the J end by 7 bases, with 8 bases between. Germline CDR1 SGHTA, CDR2 FQGTGA. The CDR3 DNA follows: TGTGCCAGCAGCTCGGGGTGGAATTCACCCCTCCACTTT. It specifies CASSSGWNSPLHF.

This chain joins TRBV27 and TRBJ1-3; a possible D gene is TRBD1 (6 bases). Trimming pared 9 bases from V and 0 bases from J, leaving 12 bases between. Germline V gives CDR1 MNHEY, CDR2 SMNVEV (reference sequence). The CDR3 totals 14 residues. DNA of the CDR3: TGTGCCAGTTCGGACAGACCCTCTGGAAACACCATATATTTT. Translating it yields CASSDRPSGNTIYF.

This clone was counted only a few times. This rearrangement joins TRBV20-1 to TRBJ1-6, with no clear D. This CDR3 is built from 11 residues. V shed 3 bases and J shed 14 bases, with 11 bases lying between them. Germline CDR1 reads DFQATT; CDR2 reads SNEGSKA (reference sequence). CDR3 DNA sequence: TGCAGTGCTAGTTTGGACTTAGCCCTCCACTTT. Its translation: CSASLDLALHF.

This clone was seen just once. The rearrangement uses TRBV3-1 (or the pseudogene TRBV3-2) and TRBJ1-5, with a tentative D call TRBD1 (6 bases). V gave up 2 bases and J gave up 7 bases, with 15 bases separating them. This CDR3 is 15 amino acids long. Per the germline V gene, CDR1 is LGHDT and CDR2 is YNNKEL (reference sequence). Written as DNA, the CDR3 is TGTGCCAGCAGCCAATCCGGGCCCAGGGGACAGCCCCAGCATTTT. Protein sequence: CASSQSGPRGQPQHF.

The V and J genes are TRBV6-5 and TRBJ1-1, with D unclear. The V gene's germline CDR1 is MNHEY and CDR2 SVGAGI. V dropped 0 bases and J dropped 1 base, with 12 bases sitting between them. The CDR3 length is 16 residues. The CDR3 region is CASSYSFGQTNTEAFF. DNA of the CDR3: TGTGCCAGCAGTTACTCGTTTGGGCAGACGAACACTGAAGCTTTCTTT.

This clone showed up just once. The chain uses TRBV7-9 and TRBJ1-2; 8 bases match TRBD1. The CDR3 is 13 residues long. The germline V gene encodes CDR1 SEHNR and CDR2 FQNEAQ (reference sequence). Trimming removed 6 bases from V and 6 bases from J; junction bases left unmatched: 6. The DNA for the CDR3 is TGTGCCAGCAGTCCGAAGACAGGGGATGGCTACACCTTC. This sequence encodes CASSPKTGDGYTF.

The chain uses TRBV6-1 and TRBJ2-1; a possible D gene is TRBD1 (6 bases). The CDR3 is made up of 15 amino acids. Germline CDR1 MNHNS, CDR2 SASEGT. The V gene lost 3 bases and the J gene lost 4 bases, with 13 bases spanning the gap. This CDR3 is CASSEQGKAYNEQFF. As DNA, the CDR3 is TGTGCCAGCAGTGAGCAGGGGAAGGCTTACAATGAGCAGTTCTTC.

This clone was observed once. The chain links TRBV3-1 (or the pseudogene TRBV3-2) to TRBJ2-2; 15 nucleotides agree with TRBD2. Per the germline V gene, CDR1 is LGHDT and CDR2 is YNNKEL (reference sequence). J lost 3 bases, V lost 0 bases, and 8 bases had no gene match. The CDR3 sequence is 20 residues long. Written as DNA, the CDR3 is TGTGCCAGCAGCCAAGATTGGGCGGGACTAGCGGGGGGCTACACCGGGGAGCTGTTTTTT. Encoded protein: CASSQDWAGLAGGYTGELFF.

The chain uses TRBV30 and TRBJ2-7, with a weak D call TRBD2 (5 bases). V was clipped by 3 bases and J by 2 bases, with 14 bases between them. The CDR3 is made up of 14 amino acids. The germline CDR1 and CDR2 sequences are GTSNPN and SVGIG (reference sequence). The CDR3 DNA reads as TGTGCCTGGAGGGTCTCTTCCGGGGCCTACGAGCAGTACTTC. Translation: CAWRVSSGAYEQYF.

The gene calls are TRBV5-4 and TRBJ1-2; 7 bases agree with TRBD1. The CDR3 has 14 residues. CDR1 is SGHNT and CDR2 is YYREEE in the germline V gene (reference sequence). The V gene end was trimmed by 4 bases and the J gene end by 1 base; junction bases not matched to a gene: 4. The CDR3 region has the DNA TGTGCCAGCAGCAATGGACAGGTTAACTATGGCTACACCTTC. Residues: CASSNGQVNYGYTF. Full variable domain (rest looked up from reference TRBV5-4 and TRBJ1-2): ETGVTQSPTHLIKTRGQQVTLRCSSQSGHNTVSWYQQALGQGPQFIFQYYREEENGRGNFPPRFSGLQFPNYSSELNVNALELDDSALYLCASSNGQVNYGYTFGSGTRLTVV.

The sample holds a few counts of this clone. V is TRBV5-5 and J is TRBJ1-1; possibly TRBD1 for D (5 bases). CDR1 is SGHKS and CDR2 is YYEKEE in the germline V gene (reference sequence). V was cut by 4 bases and J by 1 base, with 8 bases left in between. The CDR3 is made up of 13 amino acids. CDR3 sequence (DNA): TGTGCCAGCAGCCAACAGGAGAACACTGAAGCTTTCTTT. It specifies CASSQQENTEAFF. The full variable domain, with the rest looked up from reference TRBV5-5 and TRBJ1-1, is DAGVTQSPTHLIKTRGQQVTLRCSPISGHKSVSWYQQVLGQGPQFIFQYYEKEERGRGNFPDRFSARQFPNYSSELNVNALLLGDSALYLCASSQQENTEAFFGQGTRLTVV.

The V and J genes are TRBV2 and TRBJ1-1; D gene unclear. This CDR3 region has 11 residues. Germline V gene data show CDR1 as SNHLY and CDR2 as FYNNEI. The germline V and J ends were trimmed by 8 bases and 3 bases, with 7 bases remaining between them. This CDR3 is CASGQYTEAFF. The CDR3 DNA reads TGTGCCAGCGGGCAGTACACTGAAGCTTTCTTT.

CDR3 nucleotides: TGTGCCAGCAGTTCCGGGACAGGGTCTGCAGAGACCCAGTACTTC. It codes for CASSSGTGSAETQYF. The rearrangement joins TRBV6-5 to TRBJ2-5; TRBD1 aligns across 9 bases. The germline V gene encodes CDR1 MNHEY and CDR2 SVGAGI. This CDR3 is built from 15 residues. J gave up 4 bases and V 4 bases, and 7 bases lay outside the gene matches.

The rearrangement uses TRBV5-1 and TRBJ2-2; possibly TRBD1 for D (6 bases). The CDR3 totals 15 residues. The germline V gene has CDR1 SGHRS and CDR2 YFSETQ. Trimming left V 4 bases short and J 5 bases short, with 15 bases between. The CDR3 bases are TGCGCCAGCAGCCCGCCAGGGGCGAGGACCGGGGAGCTGTTTTTT. Translated, it gives CASSPPGARTGELFF. The full variable domain, in which reference TRBV5-1 and TRBJ2-2 provide the parts outside the CDR3, is KAGVTQTPRYLIKTRGQQVTLSCSPISGHRSVSWYQQTPGQGLQFLFEYFSETQRNKGNFPGRFSGRQFSNSRSEMNVSTLELGDSALYLCASSPPGARTGELFFGEGSRLTVL.